This T cell receptor beta chain emerged from a study of CD8 T cells in Susac syndrome. The RNA input was roughly 0.45 to 1 ug, and it was reverse transcribed with random hexamers. The method of amplification for TCR beta CDR3 was immunoSEQ multiplex PCR, covering 54 Vbeta and 13 Jbeta. MiXCR, applied by TCRdb to the immunoSEQ multiplex PCR reads, yields one record per CDR3 protein. The sample contains 200,000 to 300,000 distinct CDR3 sequences, just under 95% of which appear only once. CDR1 is MNHNS and CDR2 is SASEGT in the germline V gene. The CDR3 loop spans 16 amino acids. Trimming stripped 5 bases from V and 1 base from J, with 17 bases between.

The V and J genes are TRBV6-1 and TRBJ1-1, with D possibly TRBD1 on 6 matching bases. Sequencing used CD4+ T cells from PBMCs. This clonotype originated in a human donor with multiple sclerosis. The CDR3 bases are TGTGCCAGCAGTAGCCAGGGACAACCAGAGAACACTGAAGCTTTCTTT. Translating gives CASSSQGQPENTEAFF.